One TCR beta chain is described in this entry. This sample stems from a study of blood T cell repertoires in COVID-19. As handled by the study authors: Amplification with reference gene primers provided the estimates of nucleated cell counts. This table comes from immunoSEQ multiplex PCR, and its TCRdb copy is limited to in-frame clones, with some not included. Clone size and V and J calls were adopted from that table, with D and trimming inferred from the DNA. The sample shows around 370,000 clones, around 87% of them seen only once. The CDR3 contains 12 residues. CDR1 and CDR2 from the germline V gene are LGHDT and YNNKEL (reference sequence). V was trimmed by 4 bases and J by 4 bases, leaving 4 bases between them.

This sequence originates from a woman aged 50 to 60 with COVID-19, enrolled during active disease. V gene TRBV3-1 (or the pseudogene TRBV3-2) combines with J gene TRBJ2-2, with D hard to call. The sample taken for sequencing was peripheral blood. The DNA for the CDR3 is TGTGCCAGCAGCCCTCGCACCGGGGAGCTGTTTTTT. This sequence encodes CASSPRTGELFF.